The clone carrying this TCR beta chain has more than one count but fewer than ten. Its target is not known. This sequence may be a read error, since a much larger clone differs from it by one base. After constant-region reverse-primer amplification, full-length variable regions underwent semi-nested PCR with Nested Universal Primer A. TCRdb re-called the 5' RACE reads through MiXCR, storing one row per CDR3 protein. Of 20,000 to 25,000 distinct CDR3 sequences listed, more than 25% are singletons. Germline V gives CDR1 MGHRA, CDR2 YSYEKL. The CDR3 length is 13 residues. Trimming stripped 0 bases from V and 7 bases from J, with 9 bases between. Purified naive CD4+ T cells were depleted of CD25+ Tregs. Study-level findings and limits: Tumor Treg TCRs overlapped most with tumor naive CD4+ cells. Tumor memory CD4+ T cell TCR gene usage clustered with blood and lymph node memory CD4+ cells and lymph node naive CD4+ cells.

This sequence originates from a female donor with breast cancer. Sequencing used tumor-infiltrating naive CD4+ T cells sorted from the breast tumor. Described subset: naive CD4+ T cells, CD4+CD45RA+CD25-. The chain combines TRBV4-1 with TRBJ1-1; tentatively, D is TRBD1 (5 bases). The CDR3 protein is CASSQDRAGEAFF. CDR3 in DNA: TGCGCCAGCAGCCAAGACAGGGCAGGTGAAGCTTTCTTT.